Listed below are T cell receptor beta chains from one sample, sequenced in a study of T-cell memory formation after mild COVID-19. TCRdb independently ran MiXCR on the 5' RACE reads; one entry per CDR3 protein. The sample consists of fewer than 200,000 distinct CDR3 sequences, approximately 17% of them appearing once. Sequencing was performed on PBMCs or a T cell subset sorted from them (not recorded which). The receptors were sampled from a man aged 18 to 30 who had mild COVID-19 (a few samples of this study predate the infection). Cell type and time point are not known. Both conserved end residues are part of each CDR3.

length	V	J	CDR3
13	TRBV20-1	TRBJ2-3	CSARSVGVDTQYF
13	TRBV18	TRBJ1-1	CASSIWQGAEAFF
14	TRBV24-1	TRBJ2-1	CATSEGTPTNEQFF
18	TRBV15	TRBJ1-6	CATSRDNVLRDHRSPLHF
14	TRBV6-2/TRBV6-3	TRBJ2-2	CASRRTGRTGELFF
17	TRBV5-6	TRBJ2-5	CASSLSRGFYVQETQYF
15	TRBV5-1	TRBJ1-2	CASSKGQGFNYGYTF
16	TRBV28	TRBJ2-5	CASSGGVMALKETQYF
17	TRBV7-2	TRBJ1-2	CASSPSKVAGKTYGYTF
15	TRBV5-1	TRBJ2-5	CASSQTSGGSETQYF
13	TRBV24-1	TRBJ2-3	CATEPGSTDTQYF
14	TRBV27	TRBJ2-7	CASSWAGPTYEQYF
15	TRBV3-1	TRBJ2-2	CASSQDYRPTGELFF
15	TRBV9	TRBJ2-3	CASSWGTGRTDTQYF
14	TRBV5-1	TRBJ2-1	CASTSGGAPNEQFF
14	TRBV3-1	TRBJ1-5	CASSPRRFNQPQHF
15	TRBV20-1	TRBJ2-7	CSARGGTGSEFEQYF
13	TRBV12-3/TRBV12-4	TRBJ2-1	CASENRDRAHQFF
14	TRBV6-5	TRBJ1-2	CASSSTFGQGACTF
15	TRBV5-1	TRBJ2-3	CASSPAVTSTDTQYF
13	TRBV3-1	TRBJ2-2	CASSQVGGGELFF
17	TRBV5-1	TRBJ2-2	CASSFSPGQGSTGELFF
16	TRBV4-3	TRBJ1-6	CASSQDWVQGNSPLHF
12	TRBV4-2	TRBJ1-4	CASSQVDEKLFF
14	TRBV20-1	TRBJ2-3	CSATGTVATDTQYF
14	TRBV7-2	TRBJ2-5	CASRKDRIQETQYF
12	TRBV2	TRBJ1-1	CASSDPPSEAFF
14	TRBV25-1	TRBJ1-1	CASSAWTEGTEAFF
15	TRBV6-2/TRBV6-3	TRBJ1-2	CASSYSWQSNYGYTF
13	TRBV7-8	TRBJ2-3	CASSKTGLDTQYF
14	TRBV30	TRBJ1-6	CAWSVNRGNSPLHF
13	TRBV12-3/TRBV12-4	TRBJ1-6	CASSWTRTSPLHF
11	TRBV7-2	TRBJ2-3	CASSLRGSQYF
16	TRBV6-2/TRBV6-3	TRBJ1-5	CASKGLAWDGNQPQHF
19	TRBV10-3	TRBJ2-6	CAISSSPGAKSSGANVLTF
14	TRBV11-3	TRBJ1-6	CASSLTGTNSPLHF
15	TRBV5-1	TRBJ1-5	CASASGTGGNQPQHF
16	TRBV28	TRBJ2-3	CASSPLGAGVRYTQYF
17	TRBV6-2/TRBV6-3	TRBJ2-7	CASSYSISQRGTYEQYF
13	TRBV7-2	TRBJ2-3	CASHSGGHDTQYF
13	TRBV4-1	TRBJ1-2	CASSGPGRGGYTF
15	TRBV9	TRBJ1-3	CASSPQTGAGNTIYF
13	TRBV7-2	TRBJ2-5	CASSFRWEETQYF
17	TRBV11-3	TRBJ2-3	CASSSPRGTGGLDTQYF
14	TRBV6-2/TRBV6-3	TRBJ2-2	CASRLAGGTGELFF